These 3 T cell receptor beta chains were all obtained from the same sample, sequenced in a study of long-term antiretroviral therapy in people with HIV. Survey-level immunoSEQ v3.0 assays were run. TCRdb keeps only in-frame clones here, not all; method: immunoSEQ multiplex PCR. The sample includes 30,000 to 40,000 clones, 94% of them seen just once. The sample was unsorted PBMCs, taken 5 to 5.5 years after starting antiretroviral therapy. These receptor sequences come from a woman aged 45-60 years with HIV.

The chain has TRBV9 and TRBJ1-2; TRBD1 matches 8 bases. Germline V lookup: CDR1 SGDLS, CDR2 YYNGEE. The V and J ends lost 4 bases and 5 bases, in that order; junction bases with no gene match: 13. The CDR3 covers 16 residues. In nucleotides, the CDR3 is TGTGCCAGCAGCCGAACAGGGGGTGGATCCGCGTATGGCTACACCTTC. This encodes CASSRTGGGSAYGYTF.

This chain uses TRBV12-5 with TRBJ2-3, with TRBD2 as a possible D gene (6 bases). The CDR3 has 16 residues. Germline V CDR1 and CDR2: LGHNT, FRNRAP. With 2 bases removed from V and 1 base from J, the gap between germline ends came to 13 bases. The CDR3, as DNA: TGTGCTAGTGGTTTGTTAGGGCGGGACCGCACAGATACGCAGTATTTT. This translates into CASGLLGRDRTDTQYF.

The CDR3 DNA reads TGTGCCGCCTGGGACGGACGCGTTACAACTAATGAAAAACTGTTTTTT. It translates to CAAWDGRVTTNEKLFF. The rearrangement uses TRBV2 and TRBJ1-4, with a tentative D call TRBD1 (5 bases). Germline assignment: CDR1 SNHLY and CDR2 FYNNEI. The CDR3 is made up of 16 amino acids. V was cut by 11 bases and J by 0 bases, with 19 bases left in between. Combining the CDR3 with reference TRBV2 and TRBJ1-4 gives the whole variable domain EPEVTQTPSHQVTQMGQEVILRCVPISNHLYFYWYRQILGQKVEFLVSFYNNEISEKSEIFDDQFSVERPDGSNFTLKIRSTKLEDSAMYFCAAWDGRVTTNEKLFFGSGTQLSVL.